This entry describes one T cell receptor beta chain. Trimming removed 4 bases from V and 4 bases from J, with 13 bases in between. Germline V gives CDR1 SNHLY, CDR2 FYNNEI. The CDR3 is made up of 14 amino acids. Per the study methods: Amplification of reference gene primers was used by the study to estimate nucleated cell counts. Measured with immunoSEQ multiplex PCR; TCRdb has only the in-frame clones, and not every one. V and J calls and clone size are as listed in that table; D and trimming were resolved from the DNA. The sample lists tens of thousands of clones; 86% were seen once. This record belongs to a study of blood T cell repertoires in COVID-19. Overall study: Donors in the United States, Italy and Spain gave samples during acute or convalescent COVID-19. PBMCs, B-cell-depleted T cells, or T cells provided the cDNA or gDNA that made up the material.

The sequencing input was peripheral blood. J is TRBJ1-1 and V is TRBV2; no reliable D call. This sequence was found in a man aged 65-85 years with active or convalescent COVID-19. This CDR3 reads CASSGAPTATEAFF. In DNA, the CDR3 is TGTGCCAGCAGTGGGGCCCCGACGGCCACTGAAGCTTTCTTT.